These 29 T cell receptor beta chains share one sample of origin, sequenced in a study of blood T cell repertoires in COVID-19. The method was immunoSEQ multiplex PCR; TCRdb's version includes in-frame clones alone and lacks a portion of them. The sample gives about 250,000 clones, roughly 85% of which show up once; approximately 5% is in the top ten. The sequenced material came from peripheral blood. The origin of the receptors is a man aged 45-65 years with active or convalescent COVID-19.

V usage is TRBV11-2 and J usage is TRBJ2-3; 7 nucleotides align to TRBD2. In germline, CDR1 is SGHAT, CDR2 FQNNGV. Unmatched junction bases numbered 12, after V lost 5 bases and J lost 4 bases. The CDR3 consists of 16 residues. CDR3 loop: CASSRGLSGTADTQYF. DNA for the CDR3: TGTGCCAGCAGCCGGGGACTAAGCGGGACTGCAGATACGCAGTATTTT. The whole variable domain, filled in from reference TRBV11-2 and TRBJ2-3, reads EAGVAQSPRYKIIEKRQSVAFWCNPISGHATLYWYQQILGQGPKLLIQFQNNGVVDDSQLPKDRFSAERLKGVDSTLKIQPAKLEDSAVYLCASSRGLSGTADTQYFGPGTRLTVL.

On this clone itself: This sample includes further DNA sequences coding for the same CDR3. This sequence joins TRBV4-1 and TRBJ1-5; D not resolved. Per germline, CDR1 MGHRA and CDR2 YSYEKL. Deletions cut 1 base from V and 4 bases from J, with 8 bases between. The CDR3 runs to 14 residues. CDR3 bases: TGCGCCAGCAGCCAAGGCCAGGTTAATCAGCCCCAGCATTTT. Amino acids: CASSQGQVNQPQHF.

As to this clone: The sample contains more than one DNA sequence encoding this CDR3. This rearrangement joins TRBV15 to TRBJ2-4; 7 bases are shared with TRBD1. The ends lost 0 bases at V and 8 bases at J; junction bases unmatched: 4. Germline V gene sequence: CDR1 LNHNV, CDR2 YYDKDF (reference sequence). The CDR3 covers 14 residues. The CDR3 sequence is CATSRETGRDIQYF. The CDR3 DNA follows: TGTGCCACCAGCAGAGAGACAGGGCGGGACATTCAGTACTTC.

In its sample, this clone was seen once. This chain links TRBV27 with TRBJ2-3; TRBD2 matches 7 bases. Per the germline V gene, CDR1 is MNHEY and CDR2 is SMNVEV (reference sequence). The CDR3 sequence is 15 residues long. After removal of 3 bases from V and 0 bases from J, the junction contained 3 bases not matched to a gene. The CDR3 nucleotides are TGTGCCAGCAGTTTTAGCGGGTCAAGCACAGATACGCAGTATTTT. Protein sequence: CASSFSGSSTDTQYF.

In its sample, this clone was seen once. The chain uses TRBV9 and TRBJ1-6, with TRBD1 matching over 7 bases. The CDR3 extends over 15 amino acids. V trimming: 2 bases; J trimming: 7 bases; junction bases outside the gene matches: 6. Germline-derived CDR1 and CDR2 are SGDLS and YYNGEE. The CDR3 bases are TGTGCCAGCAGCGTGGGTGGGACAGCCAATTCACCCCTCCACTTT. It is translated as CASSVGGTANSPLHF.

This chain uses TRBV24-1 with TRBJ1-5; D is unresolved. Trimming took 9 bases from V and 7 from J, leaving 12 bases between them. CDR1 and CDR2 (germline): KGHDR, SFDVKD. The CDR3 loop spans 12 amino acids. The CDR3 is CATSGEGQPQHF. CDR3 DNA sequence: TGTGCCACCTCTGGGGAGGGCCAGCCCCAGCATTTT.

DNA for the CDR3: TGTGCCAGCAGCGACACAGGGGCTGGAAACACCATATATTTT. This encodes CASSDTGAGNTIYF. The chain uses TRBV7-9 and TRBJ1-3; 7 bases align to TRBD1. The CDR3 has 14 residues. The germline V gene has CDR1 SEHNR and CDR2 FQNEAQ (reference sequence). With V trimmed by 5 bases and J by 2 bases, 3 bases remained unmatched.

For the CDR3, the DNA is TGTGCCAGCAGCTTAGATGGTCAGGCTCGGTCACCCCTCCACTTT. Its translation is CASSLDGQARSPLHF. This rearrangement joins TRBV7-2 to TRBJ1-6; D uncertain. The CDR3 has 15 amino acids. Trimming pared 1 base from V and 10 bases from J, leaving 14 bases between. Germline CDR1 reads SGHTA; CDR2 reads FQGNSA. Full variable domain (outside the CDR3, taken from reference TRBV7-2 and TRBJ1-6): GAGVSQSPSNKVTEKGKDVELRCDPISGHTALYWYRQSLGQGLEFLIYFQGNSAPDKSGLPSDRFSAERTGGSVSTLTIQRTQQEDSAVYLCASSLDGQARSPLHFGNGTRLTVT.

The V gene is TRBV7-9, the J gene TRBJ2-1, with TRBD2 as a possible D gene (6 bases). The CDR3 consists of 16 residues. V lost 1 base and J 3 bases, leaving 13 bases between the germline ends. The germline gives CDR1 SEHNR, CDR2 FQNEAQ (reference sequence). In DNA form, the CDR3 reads TGTGCCAGCAGCTTAGGCGCGGGGAAAAGCTACAATGAGCAGTTCTTC. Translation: CASSLGAGKSYNEQFF.

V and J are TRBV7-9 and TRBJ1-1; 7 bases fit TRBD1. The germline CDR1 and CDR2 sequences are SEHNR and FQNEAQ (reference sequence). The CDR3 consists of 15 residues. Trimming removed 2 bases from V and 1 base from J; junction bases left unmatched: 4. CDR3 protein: CASSLSKGANTEAFF. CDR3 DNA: TGTGCCAGCAGCTTAAGTAAGGGGGCGAACACTGAAGCTTTCTTT.

CDR3 in amino acids: CASSYGTGNRSPLHF. The DNA for the CDR3 is TGTGCCAGCAGCTATGGCACAGGGAACCGTTCACCCCTCCACTTT. V and J are TRBV6-5 and TRBJ1-6, with D possibly TRBD1 on 6 matching bases. Trimming took off 6 bases at V and 9 bases at J, with 18 bases between the two ends. The germline V gene has CDR1 MNHEY and CDR2 SVGAGI. This CDR3 is built from 15 residues.

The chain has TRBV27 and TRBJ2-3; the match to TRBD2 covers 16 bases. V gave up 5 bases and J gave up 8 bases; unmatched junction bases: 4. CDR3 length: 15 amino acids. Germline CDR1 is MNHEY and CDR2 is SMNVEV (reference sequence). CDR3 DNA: TGTGCCAGCAGTCCTGGGACTAGCGGGAGGGGTACGCAGTATTTT. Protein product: CASSPGTSGRGTQYF.

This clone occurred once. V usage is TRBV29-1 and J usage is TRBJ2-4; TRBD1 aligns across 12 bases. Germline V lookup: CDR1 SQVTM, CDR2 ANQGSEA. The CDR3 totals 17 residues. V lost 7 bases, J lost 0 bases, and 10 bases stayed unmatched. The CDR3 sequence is CSAVPGQGAKAKNIQYF. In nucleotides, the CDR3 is TGCAGCGCAGTCCCGGGACAGGGGGCGAAAGCCAAAAACATTCAGTACTTC.

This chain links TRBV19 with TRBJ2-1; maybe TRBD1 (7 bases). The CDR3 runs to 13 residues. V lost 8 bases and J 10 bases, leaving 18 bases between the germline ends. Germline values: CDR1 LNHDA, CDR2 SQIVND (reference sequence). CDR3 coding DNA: TGTGCCAGTGCCCTTTCAGGGGGGTCGGAGCAGTTCTTC. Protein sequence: CASALSGGSEQFF.

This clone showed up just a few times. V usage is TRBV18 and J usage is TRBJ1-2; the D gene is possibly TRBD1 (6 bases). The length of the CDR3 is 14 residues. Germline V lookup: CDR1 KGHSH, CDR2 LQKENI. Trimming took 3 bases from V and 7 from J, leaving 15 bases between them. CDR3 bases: TGTGCCAGCTCACCTCAGGGGCCGGAGCTTGGCTACACCTTC. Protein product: CASSPQGPELGYTF.

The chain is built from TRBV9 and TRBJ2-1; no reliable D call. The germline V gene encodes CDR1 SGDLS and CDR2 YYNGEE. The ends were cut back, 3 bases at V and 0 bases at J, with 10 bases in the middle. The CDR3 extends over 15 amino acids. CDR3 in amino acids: CASSAEASSYNEQFF. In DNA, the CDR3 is TGTGCCAGCAGCGCCGAAGCATCCTCCTACAATGAGCAGTTCTTC.

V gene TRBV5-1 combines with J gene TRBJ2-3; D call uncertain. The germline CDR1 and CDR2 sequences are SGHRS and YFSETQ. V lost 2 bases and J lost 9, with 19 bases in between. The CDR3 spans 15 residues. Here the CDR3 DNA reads TGCGCCAGCAGCTTAGGAACAGTTGGGCTTTCGACGCAGTATTTT. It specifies CASSLGTVGLSTQYF. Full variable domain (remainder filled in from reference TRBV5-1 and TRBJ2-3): KAGVTQTPRYLIKTRGQQVTLSCSPISGHRSVSWYQQTPGQGLQFLFEYFSETQRNKGNFPGRFSGRQFSNSRSEMNVSTLELGDSALYLCASSLGTVGLSTQYFGPGTRLTVL.

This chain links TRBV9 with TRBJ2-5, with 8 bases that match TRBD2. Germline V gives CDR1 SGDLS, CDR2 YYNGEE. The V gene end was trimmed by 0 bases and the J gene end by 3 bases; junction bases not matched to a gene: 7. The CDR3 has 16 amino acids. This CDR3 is CASSVGGGAGEETQYF. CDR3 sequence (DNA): TGTGCCAGCAGCGTAGGTGGAGGAGCGGGAGAAGAGACCCAGTACTTC.

This CDR3 is CASSLAWLAGGNEQFF. CDR3 DNA: TGTGCCAGCAGCTTAGCGTGGCTAGCGGGAGGGAATGAGCAGTTCTTC. The chain recombines TRBV7-8 with TRBJ2-1, with 12 bases fitting TRBD2. V trimming: 0 bases; J trimming: 7 bases; junction bases outside the gene matches: 4. Germline lookup yields CDR1 SGHVS and CDR2 FQNEAQ. The CDR3 spans 16 residues. The full variable domain, with the rest looked up from reference TRBV7-8 and TRBJ2-1, is GAGVSQSPRYKVAKRGQDVALRCDPISGHVSLFWYQQALGQGPEFLTYFQNEAQLDKSGLPSDRFFAERPEGSVSTLKIQRTQQEDSAVYLCASSLAWLAGGNEQFFGPGTRLTVL.

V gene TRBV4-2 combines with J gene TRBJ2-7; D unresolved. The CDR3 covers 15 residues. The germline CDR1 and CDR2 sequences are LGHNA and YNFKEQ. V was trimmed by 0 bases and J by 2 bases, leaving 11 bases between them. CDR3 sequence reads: CASSQERGSPYEQYF. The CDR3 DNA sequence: TGTGCCAGCAGCCAAGAACGCGGATCTCCCTACGAGCAGTACTTC.

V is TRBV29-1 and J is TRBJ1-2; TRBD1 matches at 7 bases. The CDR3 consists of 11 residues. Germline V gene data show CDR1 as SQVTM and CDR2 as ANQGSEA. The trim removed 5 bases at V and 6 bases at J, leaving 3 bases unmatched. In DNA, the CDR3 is TGCAGCGTTCCGACAGGGAATGGCTACACCTTC. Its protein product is CSVPTGNGYTF.

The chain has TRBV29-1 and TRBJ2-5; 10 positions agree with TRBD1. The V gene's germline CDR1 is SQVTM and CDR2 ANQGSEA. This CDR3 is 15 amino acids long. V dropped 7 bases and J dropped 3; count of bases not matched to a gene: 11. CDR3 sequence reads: CSAGLSGTGEETQYF. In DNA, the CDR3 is TGCAGCGCTGGGCTCTCCGGGACAGGGGAAGAGACCCAGTACTTC. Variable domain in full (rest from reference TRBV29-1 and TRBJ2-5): SAVISQKPSRDICQRGTSLTIQCQVDSQVTMMFWYRQQPGQSLTLIATANQGSEATYESGFVIDKFPISRPNLTFSTLTVSNMSPEDSSIYLCSAGLSGTGEETQYFGPGTRLLVL.

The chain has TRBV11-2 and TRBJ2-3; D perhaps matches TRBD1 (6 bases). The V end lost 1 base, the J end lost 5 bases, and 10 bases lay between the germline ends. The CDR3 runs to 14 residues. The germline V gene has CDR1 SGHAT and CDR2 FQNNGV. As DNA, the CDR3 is TGTGCCAGCAGCTTAGTTTGGGGGCGAGATACGCAGTATTTT. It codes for CASSLVWGRDTQYF.

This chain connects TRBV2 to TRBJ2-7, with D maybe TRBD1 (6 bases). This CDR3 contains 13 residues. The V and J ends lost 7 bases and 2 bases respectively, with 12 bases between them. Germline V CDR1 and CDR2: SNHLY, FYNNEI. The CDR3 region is CASIRDTTYEQYF. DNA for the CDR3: TGTGCCAGCATCCGGGACACCACCTACGAGCAGTACTTC.

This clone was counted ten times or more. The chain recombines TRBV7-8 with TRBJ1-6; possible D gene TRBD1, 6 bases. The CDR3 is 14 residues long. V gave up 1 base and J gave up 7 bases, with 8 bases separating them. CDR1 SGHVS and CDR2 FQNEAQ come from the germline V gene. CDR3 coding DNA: TGTGCCAGCAGCTTAGGCAGGGGAAATTCACCCCTCCACTTT. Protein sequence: CASSLGRGNSPLHF.

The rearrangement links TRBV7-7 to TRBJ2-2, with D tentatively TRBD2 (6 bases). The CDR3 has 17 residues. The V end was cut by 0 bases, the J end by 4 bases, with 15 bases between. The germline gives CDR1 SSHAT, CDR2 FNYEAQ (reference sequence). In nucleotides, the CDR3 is TGTGCCAGCAGCTTAGCGTCTGGAGCGGGTGGCACCGGGGAGCTGTTTTTT. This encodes CASSLASGAGGTGELFF.

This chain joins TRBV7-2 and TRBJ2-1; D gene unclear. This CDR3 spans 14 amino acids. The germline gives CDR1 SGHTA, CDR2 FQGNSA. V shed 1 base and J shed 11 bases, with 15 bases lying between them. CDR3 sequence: CASSLDGPRRQQFF. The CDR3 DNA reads TGTGCCAGCAGCTTAGACGGCCCGAGGCGGCAGCAGTTCTTC.

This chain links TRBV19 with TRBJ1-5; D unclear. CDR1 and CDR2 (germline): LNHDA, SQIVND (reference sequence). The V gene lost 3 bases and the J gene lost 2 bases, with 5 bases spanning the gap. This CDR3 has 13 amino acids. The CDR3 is CASSMRGNQPQHF. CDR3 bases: TGTGCCAGTAGTATGAGAGGCAATCAGCCCCAGCATTTT.

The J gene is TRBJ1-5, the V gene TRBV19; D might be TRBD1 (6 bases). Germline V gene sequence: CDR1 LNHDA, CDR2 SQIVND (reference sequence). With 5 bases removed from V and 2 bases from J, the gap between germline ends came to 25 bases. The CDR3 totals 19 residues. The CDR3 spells CASSPGQLIALRGNQPQHF. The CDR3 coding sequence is TGTGCCAGTAGTCCGGGACAACTAATCGCACTCAGAGGCAATCAGCCCCAGCATTTT.